The TCR beta chain described here comes from a study of cytomegalovirus exposure and HLA in healthy donors. About the research overall: Early released data had tens of millions of unique TCRs, all coming from HLA-typed donors.

Notes on the study in general: Association of 16,951 TCR beta sequences with HLA alleles was found at 0.05 false discovery rate in a later analysis. The listing of some 170 TCR beta chains classed them as cytomegalovirus-associated.

For this clone: No antigen is known for it.

Primers: 60 Vbeta forward and 13 Jbeta reverse. TCRdb's table, derived via immunoSEQ multiplex PCR, lists solely in-frame clones and lacks some. This table holds roughly 120,000 clones, 80% found once. The sample consisted of PBMCs. The clonotype comes from a man aged 30 to 45 in good health and CMV-seronegative.

CDR3 DNA sequence: TGTGCCAGCAGTGCCAGACAACTAGCGGGTGGCGATACGCAGTATTTT. This codes for CASSARQLAGGDTQYF. The J gene is TRBJ2-3, the V gene TRBV6-1, with 9 bases matching TRBD2. The ends lost 4 bases at V and 6 bases at J; junction bases unmatched: 11. The CDR3 runs to 16 residues. In germline, CDR1 is MNHNS, CDR2 SASEGT.